The 26 T cell receptor beta chains below were found in one sample sequenced in a study of identical twins. Via MiXCR, TCRdb re-called the 5' RACE reads, giving one row per CDR3 protein. This sample has approximately 500,000 distinct CDR3 sequences, with 20% to 25% found just once. These same data were also listed under a study on T cells expressing NK-cell markers.

Sequenced sample: CD4+ T cells sorted from blood. These receptors were obtained from a woman under 30 in good health.

The J gene is TRBJ2-2, the V gene TRBV7-2; D remains ambiguous. The CDR3 extends over 13 amino acids. Trimming took off 1 base at V and 9 bases at J, with 9 bases between the two ends. Germline lookup yields CDR1 SGHTA and CDR2 FQGNSA. The CDR3 loop reads CASSLGIRRELFF. The CDR3, as DNA: TGTGCCAGCAGCTTAGGTATCCGGCGGGAGCTGTTTTTT.

This clonotype showed up just a few times. This sequence joins TRBV9 and TRBJ2-7; the D gene is possibly TRBD2 (5 bases). Germline V gene lookup returns CDR1 SGDLS and CDR2 YYNGEE. V shed 4 bases and J shed 0 bases, with 11 bases lying between them. The CDR3 has 14 residues. The CDR3 coding sequence is TGTGCCAGCAGCACAAGCGGCATCTCCTACGAGCAGTACTTC. This gives the protein CASSTSGISYEQYF.

This clonotype was recorded a few times. The rearrangement links TRBV7-2 to TRBJ2-1; D may correspond to TRBD1 or TRBD2 (5 bases each). Germline V gene lookup returns CDR1 SGHTA and CDR2 FQGNSA. The CDR3 has 16 amino acids. The V end lost 2 bases, the J end lost 0 bases, and 11 bases lay between the germline ends. The CDR3 region has the DNA TGTGCCAGCAGCTTACGTGGGGGACGCTCCTACAATGAGCAGTTCTTC. Its translation is CASSLRGGRSYNEQFF.

This clonotype came up a few times. The V call is TRBV12-3 or TRBV12-4, the J call TRBJ1-1; a possible D gene is TRBD1 (5 bases). There are 14 residues in the CDR3. V lost 7 bases and J lost 1, with 13 bases in between. The CDR3 loop is CASTRGEGNTEAFF. CDR3 nucleotide sequence: TGTGCCAGCACCCGGGGCGAGGGGAACACTGAAGCTTTCTTT.

This clonotype has only a few counts. This chain joins TRBV21-1 and TRBJ2-3; TRBD2, as called in the table, went unchecked against the DNA. TRBV21-1 is tagged as a pseudogene. The CDR3 is made up of 15 amino acids. CDR3 region: CASSKFSGSGDTQYF. CDR3 DNA sequence: TGTGCCAGCAGCAAATTTAGCGGGAGCGGGGATACGCAGTATTTT.

The rearrangement uses TRBV29-1 and TRBJ2-7, with 9 positions matching TRBD1. Trimming at V came to 3 bases and at J to 4 bases, leaving 4 bases not matched to a gene. The V gene's germline CDR1 is SQVTM and CDR2 ANQGSEA. The CDR3 consists of 13 residues. CDR3 sequence: CSVEADRGYEQYF. The CDR3 DNA reads TGCAGCGTTGAGGCTGACAGGGGGTACGAGCAGTACTTC.

Many counts were recorded for this clonotype. The chain is built from TRBV12-3 or TRBV12-4 and TRBJ1-1, with D possibly being TRBD1 (5 bases). CDR3 length: 14 residues. V was clipped by 7 bases and J by 6 bases, with 18 bases between them. The CDR3 DNA sequence: TGTGCCAGCATTCCCAACGGGGGTTCGTCTGAAGCTTTCTTT. This codes for CASIPNGGSSEAFF.

The rearrangement links TRBV12-3 or TRBV12-4 to TRBJ2-7; no firm D call. This CDR3 comprises 13 residues. The germline V and J ends were trimmed by 3 bases and 0 bases, with 6 bases remaining between them. The CDR3 DNA reads TGTGCCAGCAGTTTGGACCTCTCCTACGAGCAGTACTTC. Amino acid sequence: CASSLDLSYEQYF.

Many counts were recorded for this clonotype. V gene TRBV4-3 combines with J gene TRBJ2-3; D ambiguous. V was shortened by 1 base and J by 4 bases, with 3 bases between the two germline ends. The CDR3 contains 12 residues. Germline assignment: CDR1 LGHNA and CDR2 YSLEER. This CDR3 reads CASSQGPDTQYF. The CDR3 DNA reads as TGCGCCAGCAGCCAAGGCCCAGATACGCAGTATTTT.

In this sample, this clonotype turned up a few times. The V call is TRBV5-6, the J call TRBJ2-5, with D maybe TRBD2 (6 bases). Trimming stripped 1 base from V and 5 bases from J, with 9 bases between. Germline values: CDR1 SGHDT, CDR2 YYEEEE. This CDR3 region has 13 residues. As DNA, the CDR3 is TGTGCCAGCAGCTTGTATGCGGGGGAGACCCAGTACTTC. Translating gives CASSLYAGETQYF.

This clonotype was seen a few times. The chain employs TRBV5-1 and TRBJ2-1; perhaps TRBD2 as D (5 bases). Deletions cut 0 bases from V and 7 bases from J, with 20 bases between. CDR3 length equals 17 residues. Germline CDR1 is SGHRS and CDR2 is YFSETQ. CDR3 coding DNA: TGCGCCAGCAGCTTGGCGGTGGGAGCCCACTTTAATAATGAGCAGTTCTTC. It specifies CASSLAVGAHFNNEQFF.

This sequence joins TRBV7-9 and TRBJ2-1, with 14 bases that match TRBD2. This CDR3 comprises 15 residues. Unmatched junction bases numbered 16, after V lost 9 bases and J lost 15 bases. Germline lookup yields CDR1 SEHNR and CDR2 FQNEAQ (reference sequence). The CDR3 region is CASASMGLAGVNGFF. The CDR3 nucleotides are TGTGCCAGTGCCTCTATGGGACTAGCGGGAGTTAATGGGTTCTTC.

The table lists this clonotype with many counts. The chain uses TRBV9 and TRBJ2-2; 7 nucleotides align to TRBD2. CDR3 length equals 15 residues. Germline assignment: CDR1 SGDLS and CDR2 YYNGEE. Losses at the gene ends were 2 bases for V and 0 bases for J; bases not matched to a gene: 1. Here the CDR3 DNA reads TGTGCCAGCAGCGTCGGGGGGACGAACACCGGGGAGCTGTTTTTT. Translated, it gives CASSVGGTNTGELFF.

The chain couples TRBV20-1 to TRBJ1-6, with 7 bases matching TRBD1. Losses at the gene ends were 5 bases for V and 11 bases for J; bases not matched to a gene: 9. The germline gives CDR1 DFQATT, CDR2 SNEGSKA (reference sequence). CDR3 length: 13 residues. Written as DNA, the CDR3 is TGCAGTGCTTCCACAGGGGAGGCTGCACCCCTCCACTTT. Protein: CSASTGEAAPLHF.

The chain employs TRBV5-1 and TRBJ2-6; TRBD2 might be the D (6 bases). The ends were cut back, 3 bases at V and 4 bases at J, with 14 bases in the middle. Germline loops: CDR1 SGHRS, CDR2 YFSETQ. The CDR3 runs 16 residues. This chain's CDR3 is CASSWGAAGGANVLTF. The CDR3 coding sequence is TGCGCCAGCAGCTGGGGAGCGGCGGGGGGGGCCAACGTCCTGACTTTC.

This clonotype was recorded once. The chain carries TRBV27 and TRBJ2-7, with D maybe TRBD2 (5 bases). The germline gives CDR1 MNHEY, CDR2 SMNVEV (reference sequence). The CDR3 is 15 residues long. Trimming left V 1 base short and J 1 base short, with 11 bases between. The CDR3 sequence: CASSLYFGRSYEQYF. DNA of the CDR3: TGTGCCAGCAGTTTATATTTTGGGAGATCCTACGAGCAGTACTTC.

This clonotype was counted between two and nine times. This chain uses TRBV5-1 with TRBJ2-5; TRBD2 matches at 12 bases. The ends lost 4 bases at V and 0 bases at J; junction bases unmatched: 10. The CDR3 totals 18 residues. Germline loops: CDR1 SGHRS, CDR2 YFSETQ. In DNA form, the CDR3 reads TGCGCCAGCAGCCAAAGACGGCTAGCGGGAGGGAACCAAGAGACCCAGTACTTC. It translates to CASSQRRLAGGNQETQYF.

The chain uses TRBV14 and TRBJ2-1, with 7 bases identical to TRBD2. V lost 1 base to trimming and J lost 0 bases; unmatched junction nucleotides: 6. Germline values: CDR1 SGHDN, CDR2 FVKESK. The CDR3 spans 17 residues. The CDR3 protein is CASSQVRGLPSYNEQFF. The CDR3 nucleotides read TGTGCCAGCAGCCAAGTAAGGGGACTACCCTCCTACAATGAGCAGTTCTTC. The variable domain in full, completed from reference TRBV14 and TRBJ2-1, reads EAGVTQFPSHSVIEKGQTVTLRCDPISGHDNLYWYRRVMGKEIKFLLHFVKESKQDESGMPNNRFLAERTGGTYSTLKVQPAELEDSGVYFCASSQVRGLPSYNEQFFGPGTRLTVL.

This clonotype showed up many times. The chain carries TRBV7-9 and TRBJ2-3; TRBD2 might be the D (5 bases). The CDR3 has 12 amino acids. Trimming removed 3 bases at V and 4 bases at J, with 5 bases between. Germline V gives CDR1 SEHNR, CDR2 FQNEAQ (reference sequence). As DNA, the CDR3 is TGTGCCAGCAGCTTGGACTCAGATACGCAGTATTTT. This encodes CASSLDSDTQYF.

Only a few counts were recorded for this clonotype. The rearrangement joins TRBV9 to TRBJ2-3, with 8 bases that match TRBD1. CDR1 is SGDLS, CDR2 YYNGEE, per germline. With V trimmed by 4 bases and J by 3 bases, 16 bases remained unmatched. CDR3 length equals 18 residues. The CDR3 DNA sequence: TGTGCCAGCAGCTTGGACAGGGTGGGGGTAGCGGAGACAGATACGCAGTATTTT. Protein sequence: CASSLDRVGVAETDTQYF.

This clonotype has only a few counts. The chain recombines TRBV4-1 with TRBJ1-2, with 9 bases aligning to TRBD1. Per germline, CDR1 MGHRA and CDR2 YSYEKL. V lost 1 base and J lost 7; bases outside the gene matches: 10. This CDR3 contains 16 residues. CDR3 in amino acids: CASSQVPGQGLGGYTF. CDR3 nucleotide sequence: TGCGCCAGCAGCCAAGTCCCTGGACAGGGGCTTGGTGGCTACACCTTC.

The chain recombines TRBV6-5 with TRBJ2-1; D is ambiguous. The CDR3 has 14 amino acids. With 2 bases removed from V and 3 bases from J, the gap between germline ends came to 8 bases. Germline V gene sequence: CDR1 MNHEY, CDR2 SVGAGI. CDR3 bases: TGTGCCAGCAGTTACGAGGCCCGCTACAATGAGCAGTTCTTC. This encodes CASSYEARYNEQFF.

This clonotype was recorded a few times. The chain combines TRBV10-3 with TRBJ1-1, with D uncertain. Trimming took 3 bases from V and 2 from J, leaving 10 bases between them. The CDR3 is made up of 14 amino acids. Looked up from germline, CDR1 is ENHRY and CDR2 is SYGVKD. The CDR3 reads CAISEPRANTEAFF. The CDR3 DNA reads as TGTGCCATCAGTGAACCGAGGGCCAACACTGAAGCTTTCTTT.

The chain links TRBV5-1 to TRBJ2-2; 13 nucleotides align to TRBD2. CDR1 is SGHRS, CDR2 YFSETQ, per germline. The trim removed 4 bases at V and 6 bases at J, leaving 3 bases unmatched. The length of the CDR3 is 15 residues. CDR3 amino acids: CASSHGLAGAGELFF. In nucleotides, the CDR3 is TGCGCCAGCAGCCACGGACTAGCGGGAGCCGGGGAGCTGTTTTTT.

This clonotype turned up a few times. V gene TRBV6-5 combines with J gene TRBJ2-1; D is uncertain. The V end lost 4 bases, the J end lost 0 bases, and 7 bases lay between the germline ends. Germline CDR1 MNHEY, CDR2 SVGAGI. This CDR3 is 14 amino acids long. CDR3 coding DNA: TGTGCCAGCAGTTCCATAAGCTCCTACAATGAGCAGTTCTTC. It translates to CASSSISSYNEQFF.

This clonotype was recorded a few times. The chain is built from TRBV10-3 and TRBJ2-5; D gene ambiguous. The CDR3 spans 13 residues. The V end was cut by 7 bases, the J end by 5 bases, with 14 bases between. Germline-derived CDR1 and CDR2 are ENHRY and SYGVKD. CDR3 coding DNA: TGTGCCATCACCGACCCCCCCACCGAGACCCAGTACTTC. The encoded protein is CAITDPPTETQYF.